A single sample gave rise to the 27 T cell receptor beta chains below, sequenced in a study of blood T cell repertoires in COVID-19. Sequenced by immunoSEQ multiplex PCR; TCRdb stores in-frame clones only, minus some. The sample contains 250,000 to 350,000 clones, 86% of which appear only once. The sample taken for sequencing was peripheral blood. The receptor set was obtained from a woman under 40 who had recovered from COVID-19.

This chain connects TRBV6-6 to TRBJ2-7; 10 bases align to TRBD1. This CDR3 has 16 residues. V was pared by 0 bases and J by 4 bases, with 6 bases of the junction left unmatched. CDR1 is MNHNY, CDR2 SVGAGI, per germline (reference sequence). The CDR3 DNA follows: TGTGCCAGCAGTTACTCGGACAGGGGGTATGTGTACGAGCAGTACTTC. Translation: CASSYSDRGYVYEQYF.

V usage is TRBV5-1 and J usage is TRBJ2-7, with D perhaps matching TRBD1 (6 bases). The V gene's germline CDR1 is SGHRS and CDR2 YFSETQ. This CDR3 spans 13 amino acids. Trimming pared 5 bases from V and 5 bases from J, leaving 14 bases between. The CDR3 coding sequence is TGCGCCAGCAGGGCAGGGGAATGGAACGAGCAGTACTTC. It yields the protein CASRAGEWNEQYF.

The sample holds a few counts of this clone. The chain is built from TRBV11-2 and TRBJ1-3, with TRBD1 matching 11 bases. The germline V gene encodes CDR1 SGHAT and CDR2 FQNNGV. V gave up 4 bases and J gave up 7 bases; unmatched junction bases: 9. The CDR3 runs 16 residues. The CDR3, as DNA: TGTGCCAGCAGCTCCCTAAACCGGGACAGGGGGAACACCATATATTTT. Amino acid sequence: CASSSLNRDRGNTIYF. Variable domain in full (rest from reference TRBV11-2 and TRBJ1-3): EAGVAQSPRYKIIEKRQSVAFWCNPISGHATLYWYQQILGQGPKLLIQFQNNGVVDDSQLPKDRFSAERLKGVDSTLKIQPAKLEDSAVYLCASSSLNRDRGNTIYFGEGSWLTVV.

CDR3 nucleotide sequence: TGCGCCAGCAGTGATTTCACGTCCACAGCTGAAGCTTTCTTT. Translation: CASSDFTSTAEAFF. The chain is built from TRBV10-1 and TRBJ1-1; D unclear. Trimming removed 3 bases from V and 6 bases from J, with 14 bases in between. The CDR3 runs to 14 residues. CDR1 WNHNN and CDR2 SYGVQD come from the germline V gene (reference sequence).

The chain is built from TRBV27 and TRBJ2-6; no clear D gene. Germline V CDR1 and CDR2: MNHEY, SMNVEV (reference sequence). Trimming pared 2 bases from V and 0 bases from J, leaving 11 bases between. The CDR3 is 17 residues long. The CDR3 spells CASSLAYASSGANVLTF. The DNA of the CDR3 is TGTGCCAGCAGTTTAGCATACGCGAGCTCTGGGGCCAACGTCCTGACTTTC. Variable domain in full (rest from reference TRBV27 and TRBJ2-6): EAQVTQNPRYLITVTGKKLTVTCSQNMNHEYMSWYRQDPGLGLRQIYYSMNVEVTDKGDVPEGYKVSRKEKRNFPLILESPSPNQTSLYFCASSLAYASSGANVLTFGAGSRLTVL.

Here the CDR3 reads CASSRRDGGAQYF. The CDR3 region has the DNA TGTGCCAGCAGCCGTAGGGATGGCGGGGCGCAGTATTTT. This rearrangement joins TRBV9 to TRBJ2-3; D possibly corresponds to TRBD2 (6 bases). This CDR3 comprises 13 residues. V gave up 4 bases and J gave up 10 bases, with 16 bases separating them. Looked up from germline, CDR1 is SGDLS and CDR2 is YYNGEE.

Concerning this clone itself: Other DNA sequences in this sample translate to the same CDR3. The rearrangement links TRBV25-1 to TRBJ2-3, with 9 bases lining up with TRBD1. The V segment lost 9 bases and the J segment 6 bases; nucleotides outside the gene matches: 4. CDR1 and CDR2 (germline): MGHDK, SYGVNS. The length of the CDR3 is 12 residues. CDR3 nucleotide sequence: TGTGCCAGTGGACAGGGGTCGGATACGCAGTATTTT. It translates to CASGQGSDTQYF.

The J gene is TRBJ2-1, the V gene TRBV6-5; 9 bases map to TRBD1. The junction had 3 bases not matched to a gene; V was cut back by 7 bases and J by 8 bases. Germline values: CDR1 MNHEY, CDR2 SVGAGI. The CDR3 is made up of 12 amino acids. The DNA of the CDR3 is TGTGCCAGCACCCGGACAGGGGATGAGCAGTTCTTC. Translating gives CASTRTGDEQFF.

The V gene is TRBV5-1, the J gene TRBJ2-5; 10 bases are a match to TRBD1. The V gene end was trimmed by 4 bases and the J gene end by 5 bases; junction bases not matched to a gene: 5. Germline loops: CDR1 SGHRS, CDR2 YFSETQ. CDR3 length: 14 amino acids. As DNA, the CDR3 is TGCGCCAGCAGCGCCGGGACAGGGGTTGAGACCCAGTACTTC. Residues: CASSAGTGVETQYF.

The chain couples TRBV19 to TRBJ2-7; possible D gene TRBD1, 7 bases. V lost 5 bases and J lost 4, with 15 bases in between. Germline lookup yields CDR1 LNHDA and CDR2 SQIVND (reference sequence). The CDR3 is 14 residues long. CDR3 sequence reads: CASSAAGQTYEQYF. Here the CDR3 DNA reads TGTGCCAGTAGTGCCGCGGGACAGACATACGAGCAGTACTTC.

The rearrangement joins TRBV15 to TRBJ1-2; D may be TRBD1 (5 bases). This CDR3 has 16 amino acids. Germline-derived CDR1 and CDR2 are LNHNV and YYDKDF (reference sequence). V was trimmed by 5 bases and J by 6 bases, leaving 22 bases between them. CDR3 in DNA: TGTGCCACCAGCGGCAGCGAAATGCAGGGTACCCATGGCTACACCTTC. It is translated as CATSGSEMQGTHGYTF.

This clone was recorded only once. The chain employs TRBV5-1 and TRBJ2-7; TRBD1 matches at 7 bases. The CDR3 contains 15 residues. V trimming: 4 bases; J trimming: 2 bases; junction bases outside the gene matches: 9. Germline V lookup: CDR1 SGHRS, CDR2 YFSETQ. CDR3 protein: CASSARQGTTYEQYF. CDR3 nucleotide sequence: TGCGCCAGCAGCGCACGACAGGGTACTACCTACGAGCAGTACTTC.

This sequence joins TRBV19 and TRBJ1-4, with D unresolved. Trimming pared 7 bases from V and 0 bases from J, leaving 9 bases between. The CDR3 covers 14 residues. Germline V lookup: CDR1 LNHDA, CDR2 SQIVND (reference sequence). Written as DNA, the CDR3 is TGTGCCAGTAACGAGGTCTCAACTAATGAAAAACTGTTTTTT. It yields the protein CASNEVSTNEKLFF. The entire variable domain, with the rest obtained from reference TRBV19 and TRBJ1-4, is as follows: DGGITQSPKYLFRKEGQNVTLSCEQNLNHDAMYWYRQDPGQGLRLIYYSQIVNDFQKGDIAEGYSVSREKKESFPLTVTSAQKNPTAFYLCASNEVSTNEKLFFGSGTQLSVL.

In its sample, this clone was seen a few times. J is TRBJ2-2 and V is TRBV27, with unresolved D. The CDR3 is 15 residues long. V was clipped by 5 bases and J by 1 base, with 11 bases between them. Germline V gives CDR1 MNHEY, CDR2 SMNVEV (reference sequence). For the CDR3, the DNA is TGTGCCAGCAGTCAAGTTAGTCGGAACACCGGGGAGCTGTTTTTT. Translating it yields CASSQVSRNTGELFF.

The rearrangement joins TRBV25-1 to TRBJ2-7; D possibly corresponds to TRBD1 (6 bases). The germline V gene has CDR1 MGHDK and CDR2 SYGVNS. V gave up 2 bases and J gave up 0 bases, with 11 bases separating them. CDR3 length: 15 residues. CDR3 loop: CASSEPGQRSYEQYF. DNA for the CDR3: TGTGCCAGCAGTGAACCCGGACAGCGCTCCTACGAGCAGTACTTC.

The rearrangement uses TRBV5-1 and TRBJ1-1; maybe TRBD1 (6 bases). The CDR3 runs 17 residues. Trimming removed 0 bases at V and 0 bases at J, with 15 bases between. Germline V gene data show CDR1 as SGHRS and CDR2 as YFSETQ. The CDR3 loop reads CASSLEQGRGMNTEAFF. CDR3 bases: TGCGCCAGCAGCTTGGAACAGGGTAGGGGGATGAACACTGAAGCTTTCTTT.

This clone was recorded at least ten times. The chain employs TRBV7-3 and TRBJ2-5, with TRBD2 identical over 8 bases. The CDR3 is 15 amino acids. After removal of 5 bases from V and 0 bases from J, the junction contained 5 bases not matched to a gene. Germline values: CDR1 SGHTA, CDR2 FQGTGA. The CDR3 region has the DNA TGTGCCAGCAGCCCACCGGGACTAGACCAAGAGACCCAGTACTTC. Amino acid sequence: CASSPPGLDQETQYF.

The CDR3 sequence is CASTPGGGAGYNEQFF. DNA for the CDR3: TGTGCCAGCACCCCTGGCGGGGGGGCTGGTTACAATGAGCAGTTCTTC. The rearrangement links TRBV5-6 to TRBJ2-1, with TRBD2 matching 9 bases. Germline-derived CDR1 and CDR2 are SGHDT and YYEEEE. This CDR3 has 16 residues. The J segment lost 4 bases and the V segment lost 6 bases, leaving 11 bases of the junction unmatched.

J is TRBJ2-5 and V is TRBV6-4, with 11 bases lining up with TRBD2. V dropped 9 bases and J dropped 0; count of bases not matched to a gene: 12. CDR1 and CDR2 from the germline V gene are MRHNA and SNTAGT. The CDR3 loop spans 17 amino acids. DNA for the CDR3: TGTGCCAGGATCACTAGCGGGGGACTATTGTACCAAGAGACCCAGTACTTC. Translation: CARITSGGLLYQETQYF.

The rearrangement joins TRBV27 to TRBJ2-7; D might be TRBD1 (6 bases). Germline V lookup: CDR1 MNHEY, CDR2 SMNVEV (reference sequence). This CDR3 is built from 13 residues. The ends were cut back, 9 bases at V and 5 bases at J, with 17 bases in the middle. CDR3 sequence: CASGGGAGNEQYF. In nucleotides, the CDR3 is TGTGCCAGTGGTGGGGGCGCTGGTAACGAGCAGTACTTC.

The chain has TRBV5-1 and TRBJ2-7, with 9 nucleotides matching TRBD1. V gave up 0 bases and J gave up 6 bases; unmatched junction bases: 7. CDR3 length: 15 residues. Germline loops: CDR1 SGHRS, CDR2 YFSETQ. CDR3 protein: CASSLERTGVFEQYF. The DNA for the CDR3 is TGCGCCAGCAGCTTGGAAAGGACAGGGGTCTTCGAGCAGTACTTC. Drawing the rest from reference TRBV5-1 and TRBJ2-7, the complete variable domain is KAGVTQTPRYLIKTRGQQVTLSCSPISGHRSVSWYQQTPGQGLQFLFEYFSETQRNKGNFPGRFSGRQFSNSRSEMNVSTLELGDSALYLCASSLERTGVFEQYFGPGTRLTVT.

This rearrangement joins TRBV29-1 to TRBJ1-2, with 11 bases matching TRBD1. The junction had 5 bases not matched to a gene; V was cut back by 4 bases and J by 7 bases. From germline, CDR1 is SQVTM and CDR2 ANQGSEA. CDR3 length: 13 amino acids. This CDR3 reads CSVGTGGWGGYTF. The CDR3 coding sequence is TGCAGCGTTGGGACAGGGGGCTGGGGTGGCTACACCTTC.

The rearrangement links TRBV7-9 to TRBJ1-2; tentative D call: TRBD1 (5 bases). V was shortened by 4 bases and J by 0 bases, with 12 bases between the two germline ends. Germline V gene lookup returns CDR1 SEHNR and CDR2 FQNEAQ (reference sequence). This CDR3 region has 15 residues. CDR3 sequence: CASSSDSEANYGYTF. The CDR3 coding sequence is TGTGCCAGCAGCTCCGACAGTGAAGCTAACTATGGCTACACCTTC.

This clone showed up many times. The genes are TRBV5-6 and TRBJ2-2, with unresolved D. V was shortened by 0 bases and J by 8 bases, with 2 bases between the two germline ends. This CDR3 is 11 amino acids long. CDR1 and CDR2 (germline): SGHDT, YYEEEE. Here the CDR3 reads CASSLAGELFF. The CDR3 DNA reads TGTGCCAGCAGCTTGGCGGGGGAGCTGTTTTTT.

The CDR3 coding sequence is TGCGCCAGCACCCCGGCAGGGGGCGGATATGAGCAGTTCTTC. Translated, it gives CASTPAGGGYEQFF. The chain uses TRBV5-1 and TRBJ2-1; 8 nucleotides align to TRBD1. Germline CDR1 is SGHRS and CDR2 is YFSETQ. Trimming at V came to 6 bases and at J to 8 bases, leaving 10 bases not matched to a gene. This CDR3 contains 14 residues. Drawing the rest from reference TRBV5-1 and TRBJ2-1, the complete variable domain is KAGVTQTPRYLIKTRGQQVTLSCSPISGHRSVSWYQQTPGQGLQFLFEYFSETQRNKGNFPGRFSGRQFSNSRSEMNVSTLELGDSALYLCASTPAGGGYEQFFGPGTRLTVL.

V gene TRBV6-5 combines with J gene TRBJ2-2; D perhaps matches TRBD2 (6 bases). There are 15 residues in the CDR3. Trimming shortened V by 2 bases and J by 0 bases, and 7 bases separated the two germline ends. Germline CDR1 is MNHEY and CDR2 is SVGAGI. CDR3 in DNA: TGTGCCAGCAGTTACATAGCGGCGAACACCGGGGAGCTGTTTTTT. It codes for CASSYIAANTGELFF.

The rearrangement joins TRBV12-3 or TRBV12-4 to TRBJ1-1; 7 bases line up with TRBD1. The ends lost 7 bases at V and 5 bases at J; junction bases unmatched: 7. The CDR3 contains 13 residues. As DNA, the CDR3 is TGTGCCAGCACCCCTCAGGGGGAAACTGAAGCTTTCTTT. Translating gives CASTPQGETEAFF.